The 12 T cell receptor beta chains in this list originate from one sample, sequenced in a study of T cells expressing NK-cell markers (dated by TCRdb to about 2020). The library was obtained by 5' RACE. Sequencing took place on an Illumina HiSeq 2000. TCRdb reprocessed the reads and lists each CDR3 protein sequence as a single entry, with no DNA. This sample's table carries approximately 550,000 distinct CDR3 sequences. Roughly 3.5% of the sample is held by the ten biggest clonotypes. Sequences were obtained from blood T cells: a sorted CD56 or NKG2C T cell subset, CD4+ or CD8+ T cells, or bulk PBMC T cells (not recorded which). Receptor source: a man aged 18-30 years in good health. Donor details come from another sample of the same person, matched by shared clones.

The chain recombines TRBV20-1 with TRBJ2-3; TCRdb names TRBD2, which stays unverified in the absence of DNA. Germline values: CDR1 DFQATT, CDR2 SNEGSKA (reference sequence). The CDR3 sequence is 14 residues long. CDR3 residues: CSARIGGGLDTQYF.

The V gene is TRBV2, the J gene TRBJ1-4. The CDR3 loop spans 15 amino acids. CDR1 is SNHLY, CDR2 FYNNEI, per germline. CDR3 region: CASRVNSATNEKLFF.

The V call is TRBV12-3 or TRBV12-4, the J call TRBJ1-2; TCRdb lists TRBD1, though no DNA is available to test this call. The CDR3 length is 14 residues. This chain's CDR3 is CASSLGTDSGGYTF.

The rearrangement uses TRBV7-8 and TRBJ1-1; TCRdb returns TRBD1, unconfirmable since there is no DNA. The germline V gene has CDR1 SGHVS and CDR2 FQNEAQ. The CDR3 is made up of 15 amino acids. The CDR3: CASSLSAGQGTEAFF.

The chain has TRBV7-9 and TRBJ2-2; TCRdb gives TRBD2 as the D gene, but with no DNA this cannot be confirmed. The CDR3 consists of 14 residues. CDR1 SEHNR and CDR2 FQNEAQ come from the germline V gene (reference sequence). CDR3: CAAAGSRRGGELFF.

V and J are TRBV20-1 and TRBJ2-1; TCRdb lists TRBD2, though no DNA is available to test this call. Germline CDR1 DFQATT, CDR2 SNEGSKA (reference sequence). The CDR3 runs 15 residues. CDR3 in amino acids: CSASSTSGRHNEQFF.

The chain employs TRBV3-1 and TRBJ1-1; TCRdb selects TRBD1, and the lack of DNA leaves this call unchecked. Germline lookup yields CDR1 LGHDT and CDR2 YNNKEL (reference sequence). The CDR3 runs to 13 residues. The CDR3 region is CASSQGQGMKAFF.

The chain combines TRBV29-1 with TRBJ2-1. The CDR3 has 12 amino acids. The germline gives CDR1 SQVTM, CDR2 ANQGSEA. This chain's CDR3 is CSAASTYNEQFF.

The chain carries TRBV20-1 and TRBJ1-2; TCRdb lists TRBD1, though no DNA is available to test this call. The germline CDR1 and CDR2 sequences are DFQATT and SNEGSKA (reference sequence). CDR3 size: 13 residues. The CDR3 here is CSARERDPTRYTF.

The chain uses TRBV6-2 or TRBV6-3 and TRBJ2-2; TCRdb's assignment of TRBD1 cannot be checked, as there is no DNA. Germline lookup yields CDR1 MNHEY and CDR2 SVGEGT. The CDR3 is 14 residues long. The CDR3 loop reads CASSRNRGAGELFF.

This chain joins TRBV10-3 and TRBJ2-5; absent DNA, TCRdb's TRBD1 call cannot be checked. The CDR3 is 13 amino acids. Germline CDR1 reads ENHRY; CDR2 reads SYGVKD. CDR3 protein: CAISRDGMETQYF.

The chain couples TRBV5-6 to TRBJ1-1. The germline V gene has CDR1 SGHDT and CDR2 YYEEEE. This CDR3 region has 15 residues. CDR3 residues: CASSFRAGMNTEAFF.